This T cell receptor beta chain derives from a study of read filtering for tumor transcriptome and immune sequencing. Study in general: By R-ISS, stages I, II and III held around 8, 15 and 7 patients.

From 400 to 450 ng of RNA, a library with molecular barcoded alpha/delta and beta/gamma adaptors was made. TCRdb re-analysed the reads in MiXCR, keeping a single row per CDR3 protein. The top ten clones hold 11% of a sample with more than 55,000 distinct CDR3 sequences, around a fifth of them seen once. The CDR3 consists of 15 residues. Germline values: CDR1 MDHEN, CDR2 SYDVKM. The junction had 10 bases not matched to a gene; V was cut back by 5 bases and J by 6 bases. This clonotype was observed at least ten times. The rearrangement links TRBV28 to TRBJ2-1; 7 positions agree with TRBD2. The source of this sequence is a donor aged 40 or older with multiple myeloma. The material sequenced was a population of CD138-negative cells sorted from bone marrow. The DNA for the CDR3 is TGTGCCAGCAGTCTCGCCGGGACTATGGTCAATGAGCAGTTCTTC. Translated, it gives CASSLAGTMVNEQFF.